The 10 T cell receptor beta chains listed next were all sequenced from one sample in a study of blood T cell repertoires in COVID-19. Assay used: immunoSEQ multiplex PCR; TCRdb lists only in-frame clones, some missing. The repertoire holds over 200,000 clones, with almost 85% as singletons. Sequenced input: peripheral blood. The source is a woman aged 45-65 years with active or convalescent COVID-19.

The chain joins TRBV7-9 to TRBJ1-2; 8 nucleotides match TRBD1. Germline CDR1 is SEHNR and CDR2 is FQNEAQ (reference sequence). The trim removed 3 bases at V and 8 bases at J, leaving 2 bases unmatched. The length of the CDR3 is 12 residues. CDR3: CASSLDREGYTF. The CDR3 region has the DNA TGTGCCAGCAGCTTGGACAGGGAGGGCTACACCTTC.

This clone was recorded only once. The rearrangement links TRBV6-5 to TRBJ1-1; D might be TRBD1 (5 bases). The CDR3 loop spans 14 amino acids. CDR1 and CDR2 from the germline V gene are MNHEY and SVGAGI. Trimming stripped 5 bases from V and 1 base from J, with 11 bases between. The CDR3 DNA reads TGTGCCAGCAGTAAGGCGCAGGGGAACACTGAAGCTTTCTTT. Protein sequence: CASSKAQGNTEAFF.

V usage is TRBV20-1 and J usage is TRBJ1-2, with D unclear. V was cut by 3 bases and J by 5 bases, with 13 bases left in between. The germline CDR1 and CDR2 sequences are DFQATT and SNEGSKA (reference sequence). The CDR3 is 13 amino acids. CDR3 sequence: CSASNPLRYGYTF. The DNA for the CDR3 is TGCAGTGCTAGTAACCCACTTCGTTATGGCTACACCTTC.

The chain links TRBV5-6 to TRBJ2-7; D unresolved. The CDR3 extends over 16 amino acids. The germline V gene has CDR1 SGHDT and CDR2 YYEEEE. With 0 bases removed from V and 0 bases from J, the gap between germline ends came to 13 bases. CDR3 bases: TGTGCCAGCAGCTTGGAGCGCAGCCGACTCTCCTACGAGCAGTACTTC. This gives the protein CASSLERSRLSYEQYF.

The chain combines TRBV5-1 with TRBJ2-5; 9 bases align to TRBD2. CDR3 length: 15 residues. Trimming took 4 bases from V and 5 from J; bases not matched to a gene: 9. Per the germline V gene, CDR1 is SGHRS and CDR2 is YFSETQ. This CDR3 reads CASSESSGTRETQYF. The CDR3 DNA reads TGCGCCAGCAGCGAATCTAGCGGGACCCGGGAGACCCAGTACTTC.

The V and J genes are TRBV6-2 or TRBV6-3 and TRBJ1-6; D not certain. The CDR3 is made up of 18 amino acids. Germline lookup yields CDR1 MNHEY and CDR2 SVGEGT. The V and J ends lost 5 bases and 4 bases respectively, with 21 bases between them. CDR3 sequence: CASSTLRGAGTYNSPLHF. The DNA of the CDR3 is TGTGCCAGCAGTACACTACGGGGTGCGGGTACTTATAATTCACCCCTCCACTTT.

The gene calls are TRBV7-2 and TRBJ1-1; D uncertain. The CDR3 has 14 residues. V was trimmed by 5 bases and J by 1 base, leaving 11 bases between them. CDR1 is SGHTA, CDR2 FQGNSA, per germline. CDR3 protein: CASSPRGWNTEAFF. The CDR3 coding sequence is TGTGCCAGCAGCCCACGGGGTTGGAACACTGAAGCTTTCTTT.

The chain couples TRBV28 to TRBJ2-7; 8 bases are a match to TRBD1. CDR1 MDHEN and CDR2 SYDVKM come from the germline V gene. V shed 0 bases and J 6 bases; nucleotides not matched to a gene: 7. The CDR3 has 15 residues. CDR3 bases: TGTGCCAGCAGTTTATGGCGGACAGGGCCCGGCGAGCAGTACTTC. Its translation is CASSLWRTGPGEQYF.

The chain recombines TRBV23-1 with TRBJ1-5, with D hard to call. TRBV23-1 is filed as an ORF, its function uncertain. Trimming took off 0 bases at V and 5 bases at J, with 14 bases between the two ends. The CDR3 has 16 residues. The CDR3 DNA follows: TGCGCCAGCAGTCAATCGTTTTTTCGGAGCTATCAGCCCCAGCATTTT. Its translation is CASSQSFFRSYQPQHF.

This clone was found once. The chain uses TRBV27 and TRBJ1-2, with TRBD1 matching over 10 bases. The CDR3 is 13 amino acids. V lost 6 bases and J lost 8; bases outside the gene matches: 6. The germline V gene encodes CDR1 MNHEY and CDR2 SMNVEV (reference sequence). CDR3 in DNA: TGTGCCAGCAGGGCGGGACAGGGGAAGGGCTACACCTTC. Translating gives CASRAGQGKGYTF.